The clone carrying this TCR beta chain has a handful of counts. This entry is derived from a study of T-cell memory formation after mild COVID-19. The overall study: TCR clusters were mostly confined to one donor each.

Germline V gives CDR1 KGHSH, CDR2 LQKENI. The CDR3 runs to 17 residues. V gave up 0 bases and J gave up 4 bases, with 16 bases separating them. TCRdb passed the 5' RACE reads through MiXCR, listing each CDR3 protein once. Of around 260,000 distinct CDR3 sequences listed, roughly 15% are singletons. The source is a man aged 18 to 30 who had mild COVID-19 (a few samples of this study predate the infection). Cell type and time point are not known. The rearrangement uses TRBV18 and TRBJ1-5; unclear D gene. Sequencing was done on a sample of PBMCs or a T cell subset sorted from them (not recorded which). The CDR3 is CASSPPNGVARNQPQHF. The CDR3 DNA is TGTGCCAGCTCACCACCGAACGGCGTAGCCAGAAATCAGCCCCAGCATTTT.